This T cell receptor beta chain was obtained from a study of T cells in tumors after PD-1 blockade. Across the whole study: Patients received pembrolizumab 200 mg every 3 weeks or cemiplimab 350 mg every 2 weeks. Study results and caveats: Peripheral recruitment is suggested, as some novel exhausted tumor clones were in pre-treatment blood.

This clone has a single count. Its target is not known. Template: tumor biopsy or peripheral blood genomic DNA, roughly 616-6,500 ng per sample. Germline loops: CDR1 SGHTA, CDR2 FQGNSA. The CDR3 extends over 15 amino acids. Trimming removed 4 bases at V and 0 bases at J, with 13 bases between. Sequencing was performed with immunoSEQ multiplex PCR; in TCRdb, only in-frame clones are kept and a portion is missing. This table has some 43,000 clones, over 70% appearing once. The chain combines TRBV7-2 with TRBJ2-7; perhaps TRBD2 as D (6 bases). The sequencing here drew on PBMCs, taken before anti-PD-1 treatment. This clonotype was obtained from a human donor with basal cell carcinoma. Here the CDR3 DNA reads TGTGCCAGCAGCTACTTGGGGCGGGGCTCCTACGAGCAGTACTTC. Amino acid sequence: CASSYLGRGSYEQYF. Supplemented by reference TRBV7-2 and TRBJ2-7, the full variable domain reads GAGVSQSPSNKVTEKGKDVELRCDPISGHTALYWYRQSLGQGLEFLIYFQGNSAPDKSGLPSDRFSAERTGGSVSTLTIQRTQQEDSAVYLCASSYLGRGSYEQYFGPGTRLTVT.